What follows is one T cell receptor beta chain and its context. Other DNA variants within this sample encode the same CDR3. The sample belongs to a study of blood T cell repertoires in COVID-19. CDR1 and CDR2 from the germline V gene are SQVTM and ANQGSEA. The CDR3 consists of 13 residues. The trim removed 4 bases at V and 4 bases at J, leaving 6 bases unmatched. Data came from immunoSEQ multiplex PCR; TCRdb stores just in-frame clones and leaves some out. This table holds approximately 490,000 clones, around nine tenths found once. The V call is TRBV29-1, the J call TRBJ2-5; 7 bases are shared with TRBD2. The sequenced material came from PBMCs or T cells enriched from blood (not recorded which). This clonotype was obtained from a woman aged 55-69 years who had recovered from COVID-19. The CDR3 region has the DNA TGCAGCGTTGGTGGTGGGGGGGGAGAGACCCAGTACTTC. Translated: CSVGGGGGETQYF.